This T cell receptor beta chain stems from a study of OX40 agonist ivuxolimab in advanced cancers. Clones were read by immunoSEQ multiplex PCR, and TCRdb kept only the in-frame ones, dropping some. In the table there are about 68,000 clones, roughly 82% of which are singletons. The ends were cut back, 8 bases at V and 4 bases at J, with 11 bases in the middle. The germline V gene has CDR1 SGHVS and CDR2 FNYEAQ. The CDR3 runs to 12 residues. This clone was seen only once. This clonotype was obtained from an adult with an advanced solid tumor such as melanoma, head and neck, liver or kidney cancer. The V call is TRBV7-6, the J call TRBJ1-1; D uncertain. Sequenced material: CD4+ or CD8+ T cells sorted from blood, taken in a trial of the OX40 agonist ivuxolimab. Written as DNA, the CDR3 is TGTGCCAGCGCCCCCCTCGGCACTGAAGCTTTCTTT. It yields the protein CASAPLGTEAFF.